The clone carrying this T cell receptor beta chain was observed a handful of times. These data come from a study of shared clonotypes between healthy human individuals. Background on the study: Used for every donor were three CD4 naive, three CD4 memory, two CD8 naive and one CD8 memory plate.

Produced via immunoSEQ multiplex PCR; TCRdb's table is partial and in-frame only. This table has roughly 2.2 million clones, about nine tenths appearing once. The length of the CDR3 is 14 residues. The ends were cut back, 3 bases at V and 4 bases at J, with 10 bases in the middle. Germline CDR1 reads LNHDA; CDR2 reads SQIVND (reference sequence). This TCR was sampled from a man between 18 and 35 years old in good health. Some clones in this sample may be carry-over from other donors' samples. The sequencing sample was made of naive CD4+ T cells from PBMCs. Subset noted: CD45RA+ positively selected. The chain combines TRBV19 with TRBJ2-1; D call uncertain. The chain's CDR3 is CASSMLDGYNEQFF. In DNA form, the CDR3 reads TGTGCCAGTAGTATGCTGGACGGGTACAATGAGCAGTTCTTC.